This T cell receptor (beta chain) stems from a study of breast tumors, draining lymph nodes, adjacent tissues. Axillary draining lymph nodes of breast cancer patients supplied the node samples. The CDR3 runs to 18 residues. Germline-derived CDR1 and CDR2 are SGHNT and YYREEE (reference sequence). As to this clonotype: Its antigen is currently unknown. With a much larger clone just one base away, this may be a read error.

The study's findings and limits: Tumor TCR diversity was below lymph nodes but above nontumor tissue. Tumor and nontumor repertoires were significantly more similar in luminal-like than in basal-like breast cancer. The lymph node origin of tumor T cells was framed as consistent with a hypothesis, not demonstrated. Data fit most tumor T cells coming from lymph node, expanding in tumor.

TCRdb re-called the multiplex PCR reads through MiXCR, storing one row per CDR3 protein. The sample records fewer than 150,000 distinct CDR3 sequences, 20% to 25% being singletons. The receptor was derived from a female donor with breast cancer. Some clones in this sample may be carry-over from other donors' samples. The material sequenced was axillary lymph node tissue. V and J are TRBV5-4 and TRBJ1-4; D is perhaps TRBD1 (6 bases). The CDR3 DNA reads TGCGCCAGCAGCTTAGCCGGGGGCAGCAGCTCAACTAATGAAAAACTGTTTTTT. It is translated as CASSLAGGSSSTNEKLFF.